Listed below are T cell receptor beta chains from one sample, sequenced in a study of shared clonotypes between healthy human individuals. TCRdb keeps only in-frame clones here, not all; method: immunoSEQ multiplex PCR. There are about 2 million clones in the sample; roughly 96% occur only once, and more than 0.1% lies in the top ten. The sequencing sample was made of naive CD4+ T cells sorted from blood. All receptors come from a man aged 18 to 30 in good health. The CDR3 runs from the conserved cysteine through the conserved F or W. The D gene is left open where the match is weak. Clone size is stated in some rows and not others, as once, few, many or a class when expanded.

-	-	TRBJ1-1	TRBV18	TGTGCCAGCTCACCAACAGACCTGAACACTGAAGCTTTCTTT	CASSPTDLNTEAFF
-	-	TRBJ1-2	TRBV27	TGTGCCAGCAGTTTACGGGGATATGGCTACACCTTC	CASSLRGYGYTF
TRBD2	-	TRBJ2-7	TRBV7-8	TGTGCCAGCAGCTCGGGACTAGCGGGAGCCTACGAGCAGTACTTC	CASSSGLAGAYEQYF
-	-	TRBJ2-3	TRBV7-9	TGTGCCAGCAGCTTATATGGCTCGACTAGCACAGATACGCAGTATTTT	CASSLYGSTSTDTQYF
TRBD1	many	TRBJ1-1	TRBV5-1	TGCGCCAGCAGCTTGGGGGACAGGAACACTGAAGCTTTCTTT	CASSLGDRNTEAFF
-	once	TRBJ1-3	TRBV10-1	TGCGCCAGCAGTGAGTCTCGAGGAAACACCATATATTTT	CASSESRGNTIYF
-	-	TRBJ1-2	TRBV27	TGTGCCAGCAGTCCCGCCGTGGGGGGCTACACCTTC	CASSPAVGGYTF
-	-	TRBJ2-2	TRBV7-9	TGTGCCAGCAGCCGGGGGTCCGGGGAGCTGTTTTTT	CASSRGSGELFF
TRBD1	-	TRBJ2-1	TRBV5-6	TGTGCCAGCAGCTTACCAAACCGGGACAGGGGACGCTTCAAGCAGTTCTTC	CASSLPNRDRGRFKQFF
TRBD1	-	TRBJ2-3	TRBV29-1	TGCAGCGTTGAACAAACAGGGGCAGATACGCAGTATTTT	CSVEQTGADTQYF
TRBD1	-	TRBJ1-4	TRBV19	TGTGCCAGCACCAGACAGGGCAGCTATGAAAAACTGTTTTTT	CASTRQGSYEKLFF
-	-	TRBJ1-1	TRBV30	TGTGCCTGGTCCCGACCGTCGAGCACTGAAGCTTTCTTT	CAWSRPSSTEAFF
-	once	TRBJ1-5	TRBV2	TGTGCCAGCAGTGGGGAGGTGGGCCAGCCCCAGCATTTT	CASSGEVGQPQHF
-	-	TRBJ1-3	TRBV4-1	TGCGCCAGCAGCCAAGAATGGGCGGCTAGCTCTGGAAACACCATATATTTT	CASSQEWAASSGNTIYF
TRBD1	-	TRBJ2-7	TRBV10-3	TGTGCCATCAGTGAGTTGACACAGGGGATTCATGCCTACGAGCAGTACTTC	CAISELTQGIHAYEQYF
TRBD1	-	TRBJ2-7	TRBV30	TGTGCCTGGAGTCACAGATCCGGGACAGGGGGCAGGGAGCAGTACTTC	CAWSHRSGTGGREQYF
-	-	TRBJ2-2	TRBV18	TGTGCCAGCTCACCGGCGGGGCCTACGAACACCGGGGAGCTGTTTTTT	CASSPAGPTNTGELFF
-	-	TRBJ2-7	TRBV7-3	TGTGCCAGCAGCTTAGGTGGTCAGCCCTACGAGCAGTACTTC	CASSLGGQPYEQYF
TRBD1	-	TRBJ2-7	TRBV6-6	TGTGCCAGCAGTTACTCGGGACAGGTGAGCTACGAGCAGTACTTC	CASSYSGQVSYEQYF
TRBD1	-	TRBJ2-6	TRBV30	TGTGCCTCGTCCAGGGGGCTAGGGGCCAACGTCCTGACTTTC	CASSRGLGANVLTF
TRBD1	-	TRBJ1-2	TRBV9	TGTGCCAGCAGCCCCGGGGACAGGGGTATTTATGGCTACACCTTC	CASSPGDRGIYGYTF
TRBD1	-	TRBJ2-1	TRBV7-7	TGTGCTAGCAGCCAAGACAGGGGGAATGAGCAGTTCTTC	CASSQDRGNEQFF
-	-	TRBJ1-5	TRBV10-2	TGCGCCAGCAGTTTACAGCCCAGCAATCAGCCCCAGCATTTT	CASSLQPSNQPQHF
-	once	TRBJ2-5	TRBV18	TGTGCCAGCTCACCACGAACGGGGGAAGAGACCCAGTACTTC	CASSPRTGEETQYF
-	-	TRBJ2-7	TRBV20-1	TGCAGTGCGAGCCCAACCTACGAGCAGTACTTC	CSASPTYEQYF
TRBD2	-	TRBJ2-5	TRBV7-2	TGTGCCAGCAGCTTAGCGGAGACTAGCTTAGGGTACTTC	CASSLAETSLGYF
-	-	TRBJ2-5	TRBV18	TGTGCCAGCTCACCACCGGCGGCTAGCCCACAGACCCAGTACTTC	CASSPPAASPQTQYF
-	-	TRBJ1-5	TRBV6-1	TGTGCCAGCAGTGAATCGGTCCAGGGCCTCGGGCCCCAGCATTTT	CASSESVQGLGPQHF
-	-	TRBJ1-6	TRBV11-3	TGTGCCAGCAGCTCCCGGGACCCTGTATTATCACCCCTCCACTTT	CASSSRDPVLSPLHF
-	-	TRBJ1-3	TRBV11-2	TGTGCCAGCAGCTTAGATTCGCGGGGAAACACCATATATTTT	CASSLDSRGNTIYF
TRBD2	-	TRBJ2-3	TRBV29-1	TGCAGCGTTGCCGGCGGGAGGGCTAGCACAGATACGCAGTATTTT	CSVAGGRASTDTQYF
-	-	TRBJ2-7	TRBV10-3	TGTGCCATCAACCGGGACTTCTCCTACGAGCAGTACTTC	CAINRDFSYEQYF
TRBD2	-	TRBJ2-5	TRBV7-9	TGTGCCAGCAGCGGGGGGACTAGCGGAGTACGGTCCCAGTACTTC	CASSGGTSGVRSQYF
TRBD1	-	TRBJ2-7	TRBV2	TGTGCCAGCGGGACAGGTCTCTACGAGCAGTACTTC	CASGTGLYEQYF
TRBD2	-	TRBJ2-2	TRBV19	TGTGCCAGTAGTATGCCAGCGGGGGTTAACACCGGGGAGCTGTTTTTT	CASSMPAGVNTGELFF
-	-	TRBJ2-3	TRBV5-4	TGTGCCAGCAGTGAGGGGATCACAGATACGCAGTATTTT	CASSEGITDTQYF
-	-	TRBJ2-5	TRBV5-1	TGCGCCAGCAGCTTGTCCCTAGAGACCCAGTACTTC	CASSLSLETQYF
TRBD2	-	TRBJ2-3	TRBV6-5	TGTGCCAGCAGTTACCAGCGGGAGGGAGATACGCAGTATTTT	CASSYQREGDTQYF